This entry lists 16 T cell receptor beta chains sequenced from one sample in a study of vaccination and CD4 T cells after COVID-19. As to treatment: roughly 11-day PBMC culture with coronavirus spike peptide pools or control peptides (ViraFEST assay). At the Johns Hopkins FTIC core, DNA taken from cultured CD4+ T cells was sequenced by way of the Oncomine TCR Beta short-read assay. TCRdb reprocessed the PCR reads with MiXCR, giving one entry per CDR3 protein. The sample has more than 9,500 distinct CDR3 sequences, roughly half seen once; the top ten hold 15% to 20%. Their cognate antigens are unknown. The material was cultured CD4+ T cells from blood, obtained after SARS-CoV-2 vaccination. The receptors were sampled from a human donor with COVID-19.

This clonotype was seen a few times. The chain joins TRBV6-1 to TRBJ2-3; a possible D gene is TRBD2 (6 bases). The CDR3 covers 14 residues. The germline gives CDR1 MNHNS, CDR2 SASEGT. V was pared by 6 bases and J by 2 bases, with 12 bases between. CDR3 bases: TGTGCCAGCAGCATCGGGAGCTTCACAGATACGCAGTATTTT. It specifies CASSIGSFTDTQYF.

This clonotype was seen a handful of times. The V gene is TRBV27, the J gene TRBJ1-1; TRBD1 agrees at 7 bases. Germline values: CDR1 MNHEY, CDR2 SMNVEV (reference sequence). The CDR3 is 15 residues long. V dropped 5 bases and J dropped 6; count of bases not matched to a gene: 12. The CDR3 reads CASSQGTGVWAEAFF. CDR3 sequence (DNA): TGTGCCAGCAGTCAGGGAACAGGGGTTTGGGCTGAAGCTTTCTTT.

This chain connects TRBV30 to TRBJ2-7, with 10 bases identical to TRBD1. Trimming took 4 bases from V and 6 from J; bases not matched to a gene: 6. This CDR3 has 13 amino acids. CDR1 is GTSNPN and CDR2 is SVGIG in the germline V gene (reference sequence). The CDR3 spells CAWIPGQGTEQYF. The CDR3 DNA reads TGTGCCTGGATCCCGGGACAGGGGACCGAGCAGTACTTC.

This clonotype was seen only a few times. The gene calls are TRBV15 and TRBJ1-5; perhaps TRBD1 as D (6 bases). This CDR3 has 17 amino acids. V was clipped by 6 bases and J by 2 bases, with 20 bases between them. Germline values: CDR1 LNHNV, CDR2 YYDKDF (reference sequence). The CDR3 sequence: CATSPRAGQGGNQPQHF. CDR3 DNA sequence: TGTGCCACCAGTCCCAGGGCGGGACAAGGTGGCAATCAGCCCCAGCATTTT. The full variable domain, in which reference TRBV15 and TRBJ1-5 provide the parts outside the CDR3, is DAMVIQNPRYQVTQFGKPVTLSCSQTLNHNVMYWYQQKSSQAPKLLFHYYDKDFNNEADTPDNFQSRRPNTSFCFLDIRSPGLGDTAMYLCATSPRAGQGGNQPQHFGDGTRLSIL.

The J gene is TRBJ1-6, the V gene TRBV5-1; 10 bases match TRBD1. J was trimmed by 9 bases and V by 8 bases; bases with no gene match: 5. The CDR3 consists of 13 residues. Germline lookup yields CDR1 SGHRS and CDR2 YFSETQ. The CDR3 is CASGQGVTSPLHF. As DNA, the CDR3 is TGCGCCAGTGGACAGGGGGTGACTTCACCCCTCCACTTT.

The V call is TRBV30, the J call TRBJ1-5; D gene ambiguous. Germline assignment: CDR1 GTSNPN and CDR2 SVGIG (reference sequence). The length of the CDR3 is 15 residues. Trimming left V 1 base short and J 7 bases short, with 17 bases between. CDR3 region: CAWSAEGSTGQPQHF. CDR3 bases: TGTGCCTGGAGTGCGGAGGGTTCCACCGGGCAGCCCCAGCATTTT.

The V gene is TRBV20-1, the J gene TRBJ2-7; D remains ambiguous. This CDR3 region has 12 residues. Germline V gives CDR1 DFQATT, CDR2 SNEGSKA (reference sequence). V was clipped by 2 bases and J by 6 bases, with 11 bases between them. The CDR3 DNA follows: TGCAGTGCTAGAAACGATGGCGGCGAGCAGTACTTC. Its protein is CSARNDGGEQYF.

The J gene is TRBJ2-7, the V gene TRBV20-1; D not certain. Trimming pared 6 bases from V and 3 bases from J, leaving 9 bases between. The CDR3 has 11 residues. Germline loops: CDR1 DFQATT, CDR2 SNEGSKA (reference sequence). CDR3 in DNA: TGCAGTGCAATTGCACTCTACGAGCAGTACTTC. Encoded protein: CSAIALYEQYF.

This clonotype was seen more than once but under ten times. The rearrangement joins TRBV7-8 to TRBJ1-2; tentatively, D is TRBD1 (5 bases). Between the trimmed V and J ends, which lost 5 bases and 10 bases, there was a span of 26 bases. There are 16 residues in the CDR3. Germline lookup yields CDR1 SGHVS and CDR2 FQNEAQ. CDR3 loop: CASSTRTRGRSRVYTF. The CDR3 coding sequence is TGTGCCAGCAGCACGCGGACTAGGGGCCGCTCACGTGTCTACACCTTC. The complete variable domain, with remaining parts taken from reference TRBV7-8 and TRBJ1-2, reads GAGVSQSPRYKVAKRGQDVALRCDPISGHVSLFWYQQALGQGPEFLTYFQNEAQLDKSGLPSDRFFAERPEGSVSTLKIQRTQQEDSAVYLCASSTRTRGRSRVYTFGSGTRLTVV.

The chain has TRBV6-1 and TRBJ2-6; 7 nucleotides align to TRBD1. The CDR3 length is 16 residues. Trimming at V came to 8 bases and at J to 0 bases, leaving 7 bases not matched to a gene. CDR1 and CDR2 from the germline V gene are MNHNS and SASEGT. The CDR3 loop reads CASAYRGSSGANVLTF. CDR3 nucleotide sequence: TGTGCCAGCGCATACAGGGGTAGCTCTGGGGCCAACGTCCTGACTTTC.

J is TRBJ2-3 and V is TRBV5-4; unclear D gene. This CDR3 is built from 15 residues. Trimming left V 3 bases short and J 2 bases short, with 13 bases between. Germline-derived CDR1 and CDR2 are SGHNT and YYREEE (reference sequence). The CDR3 loop reads CASSYDKGPTDTQYF. The CDR3 DNA sequence: TGTGCCAGCAGCTACGATAAAGGGCCCACAGATACGCAGTATTTT.

CDR3: CASSLASAGQPYEQYF. The CDR3, as DNA: TGTGCCAGCAGCTTAGCCTCGGCGGGACAGCCCTACGAGCAGTACTTC. The chain has TRBV7-6 and TRBJ2-7, with a tentative D call TRBD1 (7 bases). V gave up 0 bases and J gave up 2 bases, with 14 bases separating them. Looked up from germline, CDR1 is SGHVS and CDR2 is FNYEAQ. CDR3 length: 16 amino acids. Full variable domain (remainder filled in from reference TRBV7-6 and TRBJ2-7): GAGVSQSPRYKVTKRGQDVALRCDPISGHVSLYWYRQALGQGPEFLTYFNYEAQQDKSGLPNDRFSAERPEGSISTLTIQRTEQRDSAMYRCASSLASAGQPYEQYFGPGTRLTVT.

This clonotype was detected a few times. This chain connects TRBV20-1 to TRBJ1-1; D not certain. V was pared by 1 base and J by 5 bases, with 8 bases between. Germline lookup yields CDR1 DFQATT and CDR2 SNEGSKA (reference sequence). CDR3 length: 12 residues. The CDR3 sequence: CSARAGKTEAFF. The CDR3, as DNA: TGCAGTGCTAGAGCGGGGAAAACTGAAGCTTTCTTT.

This chain links TRBV6-1 with TRBJ2-7, with 9 positions matching TRBD1. The V gene's germline CDR1 is MNHNS and CDR2 SASEGT. J gave up 6 bases and V 6 bases, and 12 bases lay outside the gene matches. CDR3 length: 15 amino acids. The CDR3 nucleotides read TGTGCCAGCAGCGACACCGGGACAGGGCCAGGCGAGCAGTACTTC. Amino acid sequence: CASSDTGTGPGEQYF.

The CDR3 coding sequence is TGTGCCAGCGTAAGAGAAACCTACAATGAGCAGTTCTTC. It translates to CASVRETYNEQFF. The V and J genes are TRBV6-1 and TRBJ2-1; the D is unclear. Germline CDR1 MNHNS, CDR2 SASEGT. This CDR3 is built from 13 residues. V lost 8 bases and J 2 bases, leaving 10 bases between the germline ends.

This clonotype appeared a few times. The V and J genes are TRBV7-3 and TRBJ1-1, with D possibly being TRBD1 (6 bases). Germline-derived CDR1 and CDR2 are SGHTA and FQGTGA. There are 13 residues in the CDR3. Trimming cost V 5 bases and J 6 bases, with 13 bases left between them. The CDR3 loop is CASSPTPGAEAFF. Here the CDR3 DNA reads TGTGCCAGCAGCCCGACTCCAGGGGCTGAAGCTTTCTTT. Full variable domain (missing parts from reference TRBV7-3 and TRBJ1-1): GAGVSQTPSNKVTEKGKYVELRCDPISGHTALYWYRQSLGQGPEFLIYFQGTGAADDSGLPNDRFFAVRPEGSVSTLKIQRTERGDSAVYLCASSPTPGAEAFFGQGTRLTVV.